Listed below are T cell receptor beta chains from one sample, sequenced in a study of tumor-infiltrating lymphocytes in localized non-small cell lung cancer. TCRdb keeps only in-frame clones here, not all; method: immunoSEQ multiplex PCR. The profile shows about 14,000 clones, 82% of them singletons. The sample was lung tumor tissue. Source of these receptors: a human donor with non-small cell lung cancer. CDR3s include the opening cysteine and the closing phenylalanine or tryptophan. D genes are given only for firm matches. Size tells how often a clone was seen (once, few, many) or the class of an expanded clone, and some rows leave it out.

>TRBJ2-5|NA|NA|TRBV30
CAWSTRATQYF
TGTGCCTGGAGTACGAGGGCGACCCAGTACTTC
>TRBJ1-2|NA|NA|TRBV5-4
CASRLGGKMGGYTF
TGTGCCAGCAGGCTTGGAGGGAAGATGGGTGGCTACACCTTC
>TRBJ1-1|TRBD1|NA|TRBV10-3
CAISESTGSTNTEAFF
TGTGCCATCAGTGAGTCGACAGGGTCCACGAACACTGAAGCTTTCTTT
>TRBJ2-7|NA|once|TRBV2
CASSVRRDHEQYF
TGTGCCAGCAGTGTTCGGCGGGACCACGAGCAGTACTTC
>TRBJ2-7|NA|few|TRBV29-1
CSVRTGEQYF
TGCAGCGTCCGCACAGGCGAGCAGTACTTC
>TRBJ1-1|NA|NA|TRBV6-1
CASSDPGTTEAFF
TGTGCCAGCAGCGACCCGGGGACCACTGAAGCTTTCTTT
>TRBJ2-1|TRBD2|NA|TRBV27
CASRSGTSGYNEQFF
TGTGCCAGCAGATCCGGGACTAGCGGTTACAATGAGCAGTTCTTC
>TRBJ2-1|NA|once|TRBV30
CAWYETANEQFF
TGTGCCTGGTACGAGACGGCGAATGAGCAGTTCTTC
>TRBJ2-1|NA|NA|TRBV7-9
CASSFKIRDPKFF
TGTGCCAGCAGCTTCAAGATCCGGGACCCAAAGTTCTTC
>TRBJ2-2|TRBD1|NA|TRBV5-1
CASSLMGTVTGELFF
TGCGCCAGCAGCTTAATGGGGACAGTTACGGGGGAGCTGTTTTTT
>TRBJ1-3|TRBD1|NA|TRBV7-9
CASSFLGTGAGNTIYF
TGTGCCAGCAGCTTCCTCGGGACAGGGGCTGGAAACACCATATATTTT
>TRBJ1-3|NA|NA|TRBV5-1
CASSEGNTIYF
TGCGCCAGCAGCGAAGGAAACACCATATATTTT
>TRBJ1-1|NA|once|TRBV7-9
CASSGAGTEAFF
TGTGCCAGCAGTGGGGCGGGCACTGAAGCTTTCTTT
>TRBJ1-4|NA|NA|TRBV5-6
CASSLGGTANEKLFF
TGTGCCAGCAGCTTGGGGGGTACGGCTAATGAAAAACTGTTTTTT
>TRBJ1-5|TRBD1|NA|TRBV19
CASSGGQSNQPQHF
TGTGCCAGTAGTGGGGGACAGAGTAATCAGCCCCAGCATTTT
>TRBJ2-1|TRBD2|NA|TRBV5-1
CASSPRLAGNEQFF
TGCGCCAGCAGCCCCCGACTAGCGGGCAATGAGCAGTTCTTC
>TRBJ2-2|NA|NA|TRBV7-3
CASSYARGDTGELFF
TGTGCCAGCAGCTATGCCCGGGGAGACACCGGGGAGCTGTTTTTT
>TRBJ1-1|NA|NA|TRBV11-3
CASSLVGDTEAFF
TGTGCCAGCAGCTTAGTGGGGGACACTGAAGCTTTCTTT
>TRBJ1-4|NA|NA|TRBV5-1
CASSSGISDSEVGALFF
TGCGCCAGCAGCAGTGGGATTTCCGACAGCGAGGTTGGGGCACTGTTTTTT
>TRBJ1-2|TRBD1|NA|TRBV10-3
CAIWGQGESGYTF
TGTGCCATCTGGGGACAGGGGGAAAGTGGCTACACCTTC
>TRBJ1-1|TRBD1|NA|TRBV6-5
CASSYRVTGGGEAFF
TGTGCCAGCAGTTACAGAGTAACAGGGGGCGGTGAAGCTTTCTTT
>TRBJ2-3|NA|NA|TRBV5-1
CASSLHPGTARDTQYF
TGCGCCAGCAGCCTTCACCCCGGGACGGCGAGGGATACGCAGTATTTT
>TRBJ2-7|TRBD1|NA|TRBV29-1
CSVEDPGQNYEQYF
TGCAGCGTTGAAGACCCGGGACAGAATTACGAGCAGTACTTC
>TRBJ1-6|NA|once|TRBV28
CASSRQSSPLHF
TGTGCCAGCAGTCGGCAAAGTTCACCCCTCCACTTT
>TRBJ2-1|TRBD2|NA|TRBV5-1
CARHPRSGRNIYNEQFF
TGCGCCAGGCACCCTCGTAGCGGGAGGAATATCTACAATGAGCAGTTCTTC
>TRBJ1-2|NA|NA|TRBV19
CASSIDREEGYTF
TGTGCCAGTAGTATAGATCGGGAAGAAGGCTACACCTTC
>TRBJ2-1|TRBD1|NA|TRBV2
CASSGTGDNEQFF
TGTGCCAGCAGTGGGACAGGGGACAATGAGCAGTTCTTC
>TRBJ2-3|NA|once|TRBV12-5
CASQRDDYTDTQYF
TGTGCTAGTCAACGGGACGACTACACAGATACGCAGTATTTT
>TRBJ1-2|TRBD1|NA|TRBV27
CASRTGAAFGGYTF
TGTGCCAGCAGGACAGGGGCCGCTTTCGGGGGCTACACCTTC
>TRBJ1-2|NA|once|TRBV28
CASSVTGLGYGYTF
TGTGCCAGCAGTGTTACAGGGTTGGGCTATGGCTACACCTTC
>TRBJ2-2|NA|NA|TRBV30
CAWSVGANTGELFF
TGTGCCTGGAGTGTGGGGGCGAACACCGGGGAGCTGTTTTTT
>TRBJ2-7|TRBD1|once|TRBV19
CASSPTGGSYEQYF
TGTGCCAGTAGTCCGACAGGGGGCTCCTACGAGCAGTACTTC
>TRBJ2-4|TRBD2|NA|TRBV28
CASSRLAGASLAKNIQYF
TGTGCCAGCAGCCGTCTAGCGGGGGCGAGCCTAGCCAAAAACATTCAGTACTTC
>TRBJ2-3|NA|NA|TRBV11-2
CASSFGGTDRDTQYF
TGTGCCAGCAGCTTTGGCGGGACCGACCGAGATACGCAGTATTTT
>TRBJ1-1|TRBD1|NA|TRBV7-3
CASSPDRAVITEAFF
TGTGCCAGCAGCCCAGACAGGGCGGTGATTACTGAAGCTTTCTTT
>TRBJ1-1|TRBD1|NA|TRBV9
CASSVGTGVNTEAFF
TGTGCCAGCAGCGTAGGGACAGGGGTGAACACTGAAGCTTTCTTT
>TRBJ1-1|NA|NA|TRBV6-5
CASRSRRNTEAFF
TGTGCCAGCAGAAGTAGGCGAAACACTGAAGCTTTCTTT
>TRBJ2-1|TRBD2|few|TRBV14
CARLTSGVSSSYNEQFF
TGTGCCCGTTTGACTAGCGGGGTCTCCAGCTCCTACAATGAGCAGTTCTTC
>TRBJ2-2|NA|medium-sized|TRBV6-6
CASSYEEGAAGELFF
TGTGCCAGCAGTTACGAGGAGGGGGCCGCCGGGGAGCTGTTTTTT
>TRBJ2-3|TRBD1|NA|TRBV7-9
CASSLAPTGAGDTQYF
TGTGCCAGCAGCTTAGCCCCGACAGGGGCAGGAGATACGCAGTATTTT
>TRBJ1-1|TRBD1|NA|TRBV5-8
CASSLRQGQGAFF
TGTGCCAGCAGCTTGAGACAGGGACAGGGAGCTTTCTTT
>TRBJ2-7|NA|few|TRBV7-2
CASSLGRGLPYEQYF
TGTGCCAGCAGCTTAGGTCGTGGGCTACCATACGAGCAGTACTTC